This T cell receptor (beta chain) was sequenced during a study of blood T cell repertoires in COVID-19. As for the study in general: In each case, the material was cDNA or gDNA derived from T cells, B-cell-depleted T cells, or PBMCs.

Method: immunoSEQ multiplex PCR; TCRdb's copy keeps in-frame clones and lacks some. The sample comprises about 96,000 clones, 70% to 90% of which are singletons, and roughly 4.2% rests with the top ten. This CDR3 region has 15 residues. J was trimmed by 5 bases and V by 5 bases; bases with no gene match: 9. Germline-derived CDR1 and CDR2 are SGHKS and YYEKEE (reference sequence). The Seattle patients, enrolled during active infection, were followed longitudinally. This receptor was taken from a human donor with COVID-19, enrolled during active disease. The donor label of this sample is uncertain. Sequences were obtained from peripheral blood. This chain links TRBV5-5 with TRBJ2-2; TRBD1 matches 7 bases. CDR3 in DNA: TGTGCCAGCAGATGGGACAGCCGGAAGACCGGGGAGCTGTTTTTT. Its translation: CASRWDSRKTGELFF.